This T cell receptor beta chain was sequenced during a study of cytomegalovirus exposure and HLA in healthy donors. Looking at the study overall: HLA-typed donors were the source of about 85 million unique TCRs held in an early data release. General study results and limits: A later analysis linked a missense DCLRE1C variant to TCR beta V- and J-gene trimming.

About this clone: The antigen remains unidentified.

PCR amplification relied on 60 Vbeta primers (plus 13 Jbeta primers). Libraries were prepared by immunoSEQ multiplex PCR; TCRdb keeps only in-frame clonotypes and omits some of them. The table records over 150,000 clones, roughly 80% of them present only once. Source material: PBMCs. The clonotype comes from a young man in good health and CMV-seronegative.

The CDR3 protein is CASSYRDTRTYTEAFF. CDR3 in DNA: TGCGCCAGCAGCTATAGGGACACACGAACGTACACTGAAGCTTTCTTT. The chain links TRBV5-1 to TRBJ1-1; perhaps TRBD1 as D (6 bases). CDR1 is SGHRS, CDR2 YFSETQ, per germline. This CDR3 region has 16 residues. V lost 3 bases and J 3 bases, leaving 18 bases between the germline ends. Combining the CDR3 with reference TRBV5-1 and TRBJ1-1 gives the whole variable domain KAGVTQTPRYLIKTRGQQVTLSCSPISGHRSVSWYQQTPGQGLQFLFEYFSETQRNKGNFPGRFSGRQFSNSRSEMNVSTLELGDSALYLCASSYRDTRTYTEAFFGQGTRLTVV.